These 22 T cell receptor beta chains were all obtained from the same sample, sequenced in a study of cytomegalovirus exposure and HLA in healthy donors. Sequencing was performed with immunoSEQ multiplex PCR; in TCRdb, only in-frame clones are kept and a portion is missing. This sample carries over 100,000 clones, 88% of them seen once, and the ten largest clones take roughly 2.2%. The material sequenced was PBMCs. The receptor set was obtained from a woman aged 18 to 35 in good health and CMV-seronegative.

The chain is built from TRBV15 and TRBJ2-7; the D gene is possibly TRBD2 (5 bases). V was pared by 0 bases and J by 3 bases, with 18 bases between. The germline CDR1 and CDR2 sequences are LNHNV and YYDKDF (reference sequence). The CDR3 loop spans 17 amino acids. The CDR3 reads CATSRDRIGDYLYEQYF. CDR3 sequence (DNA): TGTGCCACCAGCAGAGATCGGATCGGAGACTACCTCTACGAGCAGTACTTC. The full variable domain, its missing parts supplied by reference TRBV15 and TRBJ2-7, is DAMVIQNPRYQVTQFGKPVTLSCSQTLNHNVMYWYQQKSSQAPKLLFHYYDKDFNNEADTPDNFQSRRPNTSFCFLDIRSPGLGDTAMYLCATSRDRIGDYLYEQYFGPGTRLTVT.

This clone was seen only a few times. The CDR3 DNA is TGTGCCAGCGGAGACAGGGGAAACACCATATATTTT. Its protein product is CASGDRGNTIYF. The chain recombines TRBV6-5 with TRBJ1-3, with TRBD1 as a possible D gene (6 bases). Germline V gene data show CDR1 as MNHEY and CDR2 as SVGAGI. Between the trimmed V and J ends, which lost 8 bases and 4 bases, there was a span of 9 bases. The CDR3 loop spans 12 amino acids.

The rearrangement joins TRBV7-6 to TRBJ2-7, with TRBD2 matching over 8 bases. With 5 bases clipped from V and 3 bases from J, the junction kept 9 bases outside the gene matches. Germline values: CDR1 SGHVS, CDR2 FNYEAQ. The length of the CDR3 is 15 residues. The CDR3 sequence is CASSGGSGGFYEQYF. DNA of the CDR3: TGTGCCAGCAGCGGGGGGAGCGGGGGCTTCTACGAGCAGTACTTC.

As for this clone: A read error may account for a junction end that differs from germline. V usage is TRBV6-6 and J usage is TRBJ1-1; tentative D call: TRBD1 (6 bases). CDR3 length equals 12 residues. CDR1 is MNHNY and CDR2 is SVGAGI in the germline V gene (reference sequence). The CDR3 protein is CASSFNGQSKAF. The CDR3 region has the DNA TGTGCCAGCAGTTTTAATGGACAGTCTAAGGCTTTT.

In its sample, this clone was seen once. This chain joins TRBV15 and TRBJ2-2; no clear D gene. The CDR3 runs 14 residues. Trimming shortened V by 4 bases and J by 1 base, and 7 bases separated the two germline ends. CDR1 is LNHNV and CDR2 is YYDKDF in the germline V gene (reference sequence). Here the CDR3 reads CATSIGGNTGELFF. As DNA, the CDR3 is TGTGCCACCAGCATTGGCGGGAACACCGGGGAGCTGTTTTTT.

The chain couples TRBV30 to TRBJ1-2, with a possible D match to TRBD1 (6 bases). This CDR3 has 16 residues. Per the germline V gene, CDR1 is GTSNPN and CDR2 is SVGIG (reference sequence). Trimming stripped 7 bases from V and 3 bases from J, with 24 bases between. CDR3 in amino acids: CAFHREGSGSYYGYTF. The CDR3 bases are TGTGCCTTCCACAGGGAAGGGAGTGGGTCTTACTATGGCTACACCTTC.

This chain joins TRBV9 and TRBJ2-3; the D gene is possibly TRBD2 (7 bases). From germline, CDR1 is SGDLS and CDR2 YYNGEE. This CDR3 has 14 residues. With 6 bases removed from V and 1 base from J, the gap between germline ends came to 12 bases. This CDR3 reads CASTKGGGTDTQYF. The CDR3 DNA follows: TGTGCCAGCACCAAGGGGGGGGGCACAGATACGCAGTATTTT.

This clone was seen a single time. The chain is built from TRBV5-5 and TRBJ2-2; 10 bases align to TRBD1. The CDR3 extends over 17 amino acids. Trimming took 3 bases from V and 4 from J; bases not matched to a gene: 9. Germline loops: CDR1 SGHKS, CDR2 YYEKEE (reference sequence). The CDR3 region is CASSSLRQGARTGELFF. The CDR3 nucleotides are TGTGCCAGCAGCTCTTTAAGACAGGGGGCCCGCACCGGGGAGCTGTTTTTT.

The V and J genes are TRBV10-3 and TRBJ2-2; no clear D gene. V dropped 4 bases and J dropped 0 bases, with 6 bases sitting between them. The V gene's germline CDR1 is ENHRY and CDR2 SYGVKD. CDR3 length: 14 amino acids. CDR3 nucleotide sequence: TGTGCCATCAGTGGTGTTACGAACACCGGGGAGCTGTTTTTT. Its protein is CAISGVTNTGELFF.

The gene calls are TRBV5-1 and TRBJ2-1, with D perhaps matching TRBD2 (5 bases). V lost 2 bases, J lost 10 bases, and 13 bases lay in between. Germline lookup yields CDR1 SGHRS and CDR2 YFSETQ. The CDR3 extends over 13 amino acids. The CDR3: CASSFQRPNEQFF. The CDR3, as DNA: TGCGCCAGCAGCTTCCAGCGGCCGAACGAGCAGTTCTTC. Combining the CDR3 with reference TRBV5-1 and TRBJ2-1 gives the whole variable domain KAGVTQTPRYLIKTRGQQVTLSCSPISGHRSVSWYQQTPGQGLQFLFEYFSETQRNKGNFPGRFSGRQFSNSRSEMNVSTLELGDSALYLCASSFQRPNEQFFGPGTRLTVL.

The chain has TRBV4-3 and TRBJ2-3, with 8 bases matching TRBD2. CDR3 size: 16 residues. The V gene's germline CDR1 is LGHNA and CDR2 YSLEER. V shed 1 base and J 4 bases; nucleotides not matched to a gene: 7. CDR3 residues: CASSQASGGHSDTQYF. CDR3 sequence (DNA): TGCGCCAGCAGCCAAGCTTCGGGGGGGCATTCAGATACGCAGTATTTT.

This clone came up a few times. The chain is built from TRBV18 and TRBJ1-2; a possible D gene is TRBD1 (5 bases). This CDR3 comprises 14 residues. The V end lost 3 bases, the J end lost 4 bases, and 12 bases lay between the germline ends. Germline V gene sequence: CDR1 KGHSH, CDR2 LQKENI. The CDR3 DNA reads as TGTGCCAGCTCACCCCCGGGGGTCTTCTATGGCTACACCTTC. Translating gives CASSPPGVFYGYTF.

The chain employs TRBV7-8 and TRBJ2-2; perhaps TRBD1 as D (6 bases). Germline V gene sequence: CDR1 SGHVS, CDR2 FQNEAQ. Trimming removed 4 bases from V and 1 base from J, with 13 bases in between. The CDR3 is 16 residues long. DNA of the CDR3: TGTGCCAGCAGCTCCACAGGGACCGGGAACACCGGGGAGCTGTTTTTT. Its translation is CASSSTGTGNTGELFF.

This clone was seen a single time. The V call is TRBV6-1, the J call TRBJ1-1; D not certain. V dropped 4 bases and J dropped 3 bases, with 6 bases sitting between them. CDR1 is MNHNS and CDR2 is SASEGT in the germline V gene. The CDR3 loop spans 12 amino acids. CDR3 sequence: CASSVTDTEAFF. The CDR3 DNA is TGTGCCAGCAGTGTAACAGACACTGAAGCTTTCTTT.

The chain couples TRBV28 to TRBJ1-2; 9 bases are a match to TRBD1. Per germline, CDR1 MDHEN and CDR2 SYDVKM. With 4 bases clipped from V and 5 bases from J, the junction kept 5 bases outside the gene matches. This CDR3 region has 14 residues. CDR3 loop: CASSYVGQGYGYTF. The CDR3 DNA is TGTGCCAGCAGTTATGTCGGACAGGGGTATGGCTACACCTTC.

J is TRBJ1-3 and V is TRBV7-9; 8 nucleotides match TRBD1. Germline V gene data show CDR1 as SEHNR and CDR2 as FQNEAQ (reference sequence). The CDR3 sequence is 15 residues long. V lost 5 bases to trimming and J lost 0 bases; unmatched junction nucleotides: 3. In nucleotides, the CDR3 is TGTGCCAGCAGCCCGGGACAGGTCTCTGGAAACACCATATATTTT. Protein product: CASSPGQVSGNTIYF.

This chain uses TRBV27 with TRBJ2-7; 7 bases are a match to TRBD1. Losses at the gene ends were 2 bases for V and 2 bases for J; bases not matched to a gene: 6. The CDR3 sequence is 15 residues long. Germline V gene sequence: CDR1 MNHEY, CDR2 SMNVEV (reference sequence). DNA of the CDR3: TGTGCCAGCAGTTTAGGCACAGGGGTGACCTACGAGCAGTACTTC. Its translation: CASSLGTGVTYEQYF.

The chain is built from TRBV5-1 and TRBJ2-3; 8 nucleotides align to TRBD2. The CDR3 is 14 amino acids. V lost 7 bases, J lost 2 bases, and 6 bases stayed unmatched. Germline V gene lookup returns CDR1 SGHRS and CDR2 YFSETQ. In nucleotides, the CDR3 is TGCGCCAGCGCATATAGCGGGAACACAGATACGCAGTATTTT. Its protein is CASAYSGNTDTQYF.

V usage is TRBV4-3 and J usage is TRBJ1-4, with TRBD1 identical over 9 bases. CDR1 and CDR2 from the germline V gene are LGHNA and YSLEER. Trimming cost V 4 bases and J 12 bases; bases outside gene matches: 24. The CDR3 runs to 19 residues. CDR3 sequence: CASSLSYSTGGQGGMELFF. In DNA form, the CDR3 reads TGCGCCAGCAGCCTAAGTTACTCCACAGGGGGACAGGGTGGTATGGAACTGTTTTTT.

The chain uses TRBV4-1 and TRBJ2-7, with D perhaps TRBD1 (6 bases). Germline assignment: CDR1 MGHRA and CDR2 YSYEKL. This CDR3 region has 13 residues. V was shortened by 0 bases and J by 6 bases, with 9 bases between the two germline ends. Written as DNA, the CDR3 is TGCGCCAGCAGCCAAGATAGGGGGATCGAGCAGTACTTC. This translates into CASSQDRGIEQYF.

CDR3: CASRPYSGSRYEQYF. CDR3 nucleotides: TGTGCCAGCAGACCGTATAGCGGATCCCGTTACGAGCAGTACTTC. V is TRBV27 and J is TRBJ2-7, with TRBD2 as a possible D gene (6 bases). V was clipped by 6 bases and J by 4 bases, with 19 bases between them. The CDR3 is 15 residues long. Germline V gives CDR1 MNHEY, CDR2 SMNVEV (reference sequence).

The rearrangement links TRBV4-3 to TRBJ2-4; D gene unclear. CDR1 is LGHNA, CDR2 YSLEER, per germline. V was trimmed by 0 bases and J by 3 bases, leaving 9 bases between them. The length of the CDR3 is 15 residues. CDR3 in DNA: TGCGCCAGCAGCCAAGACGGGTTTGACAAAAACATTCAGTACTTC. It encodes CASSQDGFDKNIQYF.